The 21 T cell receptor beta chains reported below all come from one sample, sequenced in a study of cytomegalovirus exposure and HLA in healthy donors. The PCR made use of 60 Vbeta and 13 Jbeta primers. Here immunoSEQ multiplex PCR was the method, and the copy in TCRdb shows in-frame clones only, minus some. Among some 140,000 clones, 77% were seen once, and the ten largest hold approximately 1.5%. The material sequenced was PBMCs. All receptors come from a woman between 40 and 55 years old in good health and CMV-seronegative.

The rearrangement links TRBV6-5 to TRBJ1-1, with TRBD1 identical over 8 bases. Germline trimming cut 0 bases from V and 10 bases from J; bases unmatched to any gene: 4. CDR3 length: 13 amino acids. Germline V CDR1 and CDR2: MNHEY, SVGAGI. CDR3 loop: CASSYSSGTGAFF. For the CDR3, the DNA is TGTGCCAGCAGTTACTCCTCCGGGACAGGAGCTTTCTTT.

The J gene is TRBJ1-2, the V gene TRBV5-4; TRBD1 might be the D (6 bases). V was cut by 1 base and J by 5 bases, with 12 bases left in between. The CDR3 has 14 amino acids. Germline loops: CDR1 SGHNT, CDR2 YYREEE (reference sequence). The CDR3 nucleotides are TGTGCCAGCAGCTTGTTTGGACAGAGTTATGGCTACACCTTC. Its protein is CASSLFGQSYGYTF.

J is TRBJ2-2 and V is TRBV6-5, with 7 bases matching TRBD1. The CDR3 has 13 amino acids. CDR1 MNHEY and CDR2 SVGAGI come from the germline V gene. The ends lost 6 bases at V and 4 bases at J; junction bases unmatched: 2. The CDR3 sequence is CASRGTATGELFF. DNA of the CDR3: TGTGCCAGCAGGGGGACAGCCACCGGGGAGCTGTTTTTT.

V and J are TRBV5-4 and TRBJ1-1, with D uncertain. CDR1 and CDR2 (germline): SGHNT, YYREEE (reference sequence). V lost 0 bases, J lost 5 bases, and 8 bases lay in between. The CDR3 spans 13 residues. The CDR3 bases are TGTGCCAGCAGCTTGGACCTAAAGACTGAAGCTTTCTTT. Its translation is CASSLDLKTEAFF.

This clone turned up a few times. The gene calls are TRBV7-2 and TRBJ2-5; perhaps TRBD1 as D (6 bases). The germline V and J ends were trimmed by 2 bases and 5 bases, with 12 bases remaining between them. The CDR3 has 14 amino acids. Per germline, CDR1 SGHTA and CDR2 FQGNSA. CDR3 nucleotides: TGTGCCAGCAGCTTACAGGGGCGGATTGAGACCCAGTACTTC. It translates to CASSLQGRIETQYF.

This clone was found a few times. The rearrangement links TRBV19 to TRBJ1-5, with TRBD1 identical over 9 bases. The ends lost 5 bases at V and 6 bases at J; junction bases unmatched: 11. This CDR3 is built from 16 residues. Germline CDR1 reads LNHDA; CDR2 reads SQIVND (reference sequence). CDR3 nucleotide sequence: TGTGCCAGTAGTCCACCGTTACAGGGGGCTGGTCAGCCCCAGCATTTT. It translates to CASSPPLQGAGQPQHF.

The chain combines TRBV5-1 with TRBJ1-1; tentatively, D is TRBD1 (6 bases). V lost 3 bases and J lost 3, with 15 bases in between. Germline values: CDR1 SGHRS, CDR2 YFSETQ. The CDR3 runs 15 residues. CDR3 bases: TGCGCCAGCAGCTCAAACAGGGCTAGTGACACTGAAGCTTTCTTT. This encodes CASSSNRASDTEAFF.

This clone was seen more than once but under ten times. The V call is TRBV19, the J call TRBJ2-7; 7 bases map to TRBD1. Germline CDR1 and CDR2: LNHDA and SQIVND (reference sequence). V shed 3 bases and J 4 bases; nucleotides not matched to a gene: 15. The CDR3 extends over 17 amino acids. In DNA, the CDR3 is TGTGCCAGTAGTATTGCATCCGGCAGGGACAGATTTTACGAGCAGTACTTC. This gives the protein CASSIASGRDRFYEQYF.

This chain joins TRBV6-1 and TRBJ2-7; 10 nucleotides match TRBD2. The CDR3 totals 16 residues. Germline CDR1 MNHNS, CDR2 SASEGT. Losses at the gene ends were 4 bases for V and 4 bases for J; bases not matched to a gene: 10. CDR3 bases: TGTGCCAGCAGTGGGACCGGGACTAGCGTCGGTTACGAGCAGTACTTC. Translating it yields CASSGTGTSVGYEQYF.

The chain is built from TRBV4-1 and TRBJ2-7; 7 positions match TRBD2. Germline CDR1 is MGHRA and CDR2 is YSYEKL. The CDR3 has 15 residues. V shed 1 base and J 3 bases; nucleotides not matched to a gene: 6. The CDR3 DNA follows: TGCGCCAGCAGCCAAGTGGGGGGGAATCTCTACGAGCAGTACTTC. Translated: CASSQVGGNLYEQYF.

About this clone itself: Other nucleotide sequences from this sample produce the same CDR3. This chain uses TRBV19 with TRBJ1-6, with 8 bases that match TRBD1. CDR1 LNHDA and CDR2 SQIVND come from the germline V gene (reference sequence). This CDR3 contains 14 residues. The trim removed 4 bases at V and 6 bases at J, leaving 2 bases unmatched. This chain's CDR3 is CASSRTGGNSPLHF. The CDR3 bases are TGTGCCAGTAGTAGAACAGGGGGTAATTCACCCCTCCACTTT.

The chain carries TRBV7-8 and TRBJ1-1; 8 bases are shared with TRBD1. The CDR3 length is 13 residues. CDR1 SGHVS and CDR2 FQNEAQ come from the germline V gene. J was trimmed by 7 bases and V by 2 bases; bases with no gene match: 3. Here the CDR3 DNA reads TGTGCCAGCAGCTTAATCGGACAGGGTGAAGCTTTCTTT. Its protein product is CASSLIGQGEAFF.

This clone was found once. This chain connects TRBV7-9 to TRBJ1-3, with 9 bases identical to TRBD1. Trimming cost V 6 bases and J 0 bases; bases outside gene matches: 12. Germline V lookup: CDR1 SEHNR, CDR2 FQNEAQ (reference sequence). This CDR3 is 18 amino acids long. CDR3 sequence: CASRLTLGQGYSGNTIYF. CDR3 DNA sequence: TGTGCCAGCAGATTAACCCTGGGACAGGGTTACTCTGGAAACACCATATATTTT.

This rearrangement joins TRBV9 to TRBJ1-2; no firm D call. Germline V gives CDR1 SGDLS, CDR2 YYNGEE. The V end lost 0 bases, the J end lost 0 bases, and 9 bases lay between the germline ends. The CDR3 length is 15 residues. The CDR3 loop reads CASSVVGGSNYGYTF. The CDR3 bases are TGTGCCAGCAGCGTAGTGGGAGGGTCTAACTATGGCTACACCTTC.

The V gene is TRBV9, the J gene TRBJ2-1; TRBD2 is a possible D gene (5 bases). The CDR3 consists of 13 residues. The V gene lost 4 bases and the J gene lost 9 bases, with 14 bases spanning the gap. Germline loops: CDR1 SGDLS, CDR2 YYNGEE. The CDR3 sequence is CASSTPGLGEQFF. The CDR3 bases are TGTGCCAGCAGCACCCCGGGGTTGGGTGAGCAGTTCTTC. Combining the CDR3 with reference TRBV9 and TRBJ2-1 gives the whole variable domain DSGVTQTPKHLITATGQRVTLRCSPRSGDLSVYWYQQSLDQGLQFLIQYYNGEERAKGNILERFSAQQFPDLHSELNLSSLELGDSALYFCASSTPGLGEQFFGPGTRLTVL.

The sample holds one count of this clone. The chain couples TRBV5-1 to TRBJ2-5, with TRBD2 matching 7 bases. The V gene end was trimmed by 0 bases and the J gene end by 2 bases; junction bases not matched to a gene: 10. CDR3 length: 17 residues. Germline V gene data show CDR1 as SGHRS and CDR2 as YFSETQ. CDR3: CASSLARGDSLQETQYF. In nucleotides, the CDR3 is TGCGCCAGCAGCTTGGCCCGGGGGGACTCGCTTCAAGAGACCCAGTACTTC.

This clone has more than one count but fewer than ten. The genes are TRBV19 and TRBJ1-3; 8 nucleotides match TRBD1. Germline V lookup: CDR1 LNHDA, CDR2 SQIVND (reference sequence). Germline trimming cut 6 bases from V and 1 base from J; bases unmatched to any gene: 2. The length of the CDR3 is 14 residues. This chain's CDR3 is CASSQGASGNTIYF. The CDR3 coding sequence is TGTGCCAGTAGCCAGGGGGCTTCTGGAAACACCATATATTTT.

The CDR3 DNA reads as TGTGCCATCAGTGAGTCAAAGGGGCCCCAAGAGACCCAGTACTTC. As protein: CAISESKGPQETQYF. V gene TRBV10-3 combines with J gene TRBJ2-5, with D maybe TRBD1 (5 bases). Per the germline V gene, CDR1 is ENHRY and CDR2 is SYGVKD. CDR3 length: 15 amino acids. The V and J ends lost 0 bases and 1 base respectively, with 9 bases between them.

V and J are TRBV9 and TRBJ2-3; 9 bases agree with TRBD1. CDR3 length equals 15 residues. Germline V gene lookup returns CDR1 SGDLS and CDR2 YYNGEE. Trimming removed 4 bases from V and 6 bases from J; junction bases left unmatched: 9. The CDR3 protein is CASSPRTGAADTQYF. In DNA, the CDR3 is TGTGCCAGCAGCCCCCGGACAGGGGCCGCGGATACGCAGTATTTT.

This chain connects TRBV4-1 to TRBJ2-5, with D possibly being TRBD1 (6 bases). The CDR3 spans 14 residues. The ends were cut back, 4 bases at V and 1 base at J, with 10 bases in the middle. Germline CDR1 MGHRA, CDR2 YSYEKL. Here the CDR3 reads CASSRADSQETQYF. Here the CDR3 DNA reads TGCGCCAGCAGCCGCGCGGACAGCCAAGAGACCCAGTACTTC.

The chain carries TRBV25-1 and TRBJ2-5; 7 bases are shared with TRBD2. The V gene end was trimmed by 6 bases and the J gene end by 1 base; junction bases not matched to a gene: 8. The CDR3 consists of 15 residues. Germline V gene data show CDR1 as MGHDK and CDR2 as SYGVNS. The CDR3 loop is CASSRRGGIQETQYF. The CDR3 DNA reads TGTGCCAGCAGCCGGAGGGGAGGGATCCAAGAGACCCAGTACTTC.